The 15 T cell receptor beta chains below were found in one sample sequenced in a study of CD8 T cells in Susac syndrome. The RNA, 0.5 to 1 ug, was put through reverse transcription using random hexamers. TCRdb processed the immunoSEQ multiplex PCR reads anew with MiXCR; each CDR3 protein has one entry. The table shows about 160,000 distinct CDR3 sequences, with roughly 94% occurring only once. The material sequenced was CD4+ T cells from PBMCs. The source of these receptors is a human donor with multiple sclerosis.

V gene TRBV30 combines with J gene TRBJ2-3; D is unresolved. CDR3 length: 12 residues. V lost 2 bases, J lost 2 bases, and 5 bases lay in between. The germline gives CDR1 GTSNPN, CDR2 SVGIG (reference sequence). CDR3 bases: TGTGCCTGGAGTATGATCACAGATACGCAGTATTTT. Translated, it gives CAWSMITDTQYF.

The chain uses TRBV5-4 and TRBJ2-3; the D is unclear. The germline V gene has CDR1 SGHNT and CDR2 YYREEE (reference sequence). The CDR3 length is 9 residues. V lost 4 bases to trimming and J lost 8 bases, with 2 bases between them. CDR3 DNA: TGTGCCAGCAGCCGTACGCAGTATTTT. Translated: CASSRTQYF.

This clonotype was detected only a few times. The chain is built from TRBV6-1 and TRBJ2-4; D is uncertain. Looked up from germline, CDR1 is MNHNS and CDR2 is SASEGT. The CDR3 has 12 residues. Trimming removed 6 bases from V and 9 bases from J, with 12 bases in between. The CDR3 here is CASRGMFGIQYF. Here the CDR3 DNA reads TGTGCCAGCAGAGGGATGTTCGGCATTCAGTACTTC.

CDR3 in DNA: TGTGCCCGGACACGAAACCAGAACACTGAAGCTTTCTTT. Its translation: CARTRNQNTEAFF. The chain joins TRBV30 to TRBJ1-1; possible D gene TRBD1, 5 bases. Trimming shortened V by 8 bases and J by 1 base, and 14 bases separated the two germline ends. CDR3 size: 13 residues. Germline V gene sequence: CDR1 GTSNPN, CDR2 SVGIG (reference sequence).

This chain joins TRBV10-3 and TRBJ2-1; 7 nucleotides match TRBD2. With V trimmed by 4 bases and J by 9 bases, 6 bases remained unmatched. Germline V lookup: CDR1 ENHRY, CDR2 SYGVKD. The CDR3 consists of 13 residues. Here the CDR3 reads CAISVTSEGEQFF. The CDR3 DNA is TGTGCCATCAGTGTAACTAGCGAGGGTGAGCAGTTCTTC.

The gene calls are TRBV20-1 and TRBJ2-2, with D perhaps given as TRBD1 or TRBD2 (5 bases each). This CDR3 comprises 15 residues. V was shortened by 4 bases and J by 0 bases, with 12 bases between the two germline ends. CDR1 DFQATT and CDR2 SNEGSKA come from the germline V gene (reference sequence). Here the CDR3 reads CSANPRGPNTGELFF. Here the CDR3 DNA reads TGCAGTGCTAACCCCCGGGGACCGAACACCGGGGAGCTGTTTTTT.

The chain recombines TRBV20-1 with TRBJ2-7; 7 positions agree with TRBD1. After removal of 5 bases from V and 3 bases from J, the junction contained 4 bases not matched to a gene. Germline CDR1 and CDR2: DFQATT and SNEGSKA (reference sequence). This CDR3 has 12 amino acids. The CDR3 region has the DNA TGCAGTGCTGGACAGGAACTCTACGAGCAGTACTTC. It translates to CSAGQELYEQYF.

The sample holds one count of this clonotype. The V and J genes are TRBV6-5 and TRBJ2-7; possibly TRBD1 for D (7 bases). Germline V gene data show CDR1 as MNHEY and CDR2 as SVGAGI. The CDR3 loop spans 14 amino acids. V lost 6 bases to trimming and J lost 6 bases, with 18 bases between them. As DNA, the CDR3 is TGTGCCAGCAGCCCAATCAGACAGGGAGGCGAGCAGTACTTC. This sequence encodes CASSPIRQGGEQYF.

The chain combines TRBV29-1 with TRBJ2-5; possibly TRBD2 for D (5 bases). The CDR3 totals 12 residues. Per the germline V gene, CDR1 is SQVTM and CDR2 is ANQGSEA. Trimming stripped 7 bases from V and 4 bases from J, with 13 bases between. The CDR3 coding sequence is TGCAGCGCCTCTAGCATCCGAGAGACCCAGTACTTC. Protein product: CSASSIRETQYF.

J is TRBJ2-3 and V is TRBV20-1; possibly TRBD1 or TRBD2 for D (5 bases each). The CDR3 loop spans 15 amino acids. CDR1 is DFQATT and CDR2 is SNEGSKA in the germline V gene (reference sequence). V lost 6 bases and J lost 0, with 16 bases in between. The CDR3 loop is CSAAGTDPSTDTQYF. CDR3 in DNA: TGCAGTGCCGCTGGGACGGACCCTAGCACAGATACGCAGTATTTT.

This clonotype was counted once. The chain has TRBV7-9 and TRBJ2-7, with D unclear. The CDR3 is made up of 15 amino acids. Germline V gene lookup returns CDR1 SEHNR and CDR2 FQNEAQ (reference sequence). Between the trimmed V and J ends, which lost 1 base and 0 bases, there was a span of 10 bases. The CDR3 reads CASSLGSSLSYEQYF. CDR3 in DNA: TGTGCCAGCAGCTTAGGGTCCAGTCTCTCCTACGAGCAGTACTTC. The whole variable domain, remainder taken from reference TRBV7-9 and TRBJ2-7, is DTGVSQNPRHKITKRGQNVTFRCDPISEHNRLYWYRQTLGQGPEFLTYFQNEAQLEKSRLLSDRFSAERPKGSFSTLEIQRTEQGDSAMYLCASSLGSSLSYEQYFGPGTRLTVT.

This sequence joins TRBV9 and TRBJ2-1; D perhaps matches TRBD1 (6 bases). The CDR3 is 13 amino acids. CDR1 is SGDLS and CDR2 is YYNGEE in the germline V gene. The V gene lost 1 base and the J gene lost 7 bases, with 9 bases spanning the gap. CDR3 sequence reads: CASSVQGINEQFF. Written as DNA, the CDR3 is TGTGCCAGCAGCGTACAGGGGATTAATGAGCAGTTCTTC.

The V call is TRBV5-6, the J call TRBJ1-1, with D uncertain. Trimming stripped 2 bases from V and 0 bases from J, with 8 bases between. CDR1 is SGHDT, CDR2 YYEEEE, per germline. The length of the CDR3 is 14 residues. The DNA of the CDR3 is TGTGCCAGCAGCTTATACAGTATGAACACTGAAGCTTTCTTT. This encodes CASSLYSMNTEAFF.

The chain couples TRBV20-1 to TRBJ1-5, with D uncertain. CDR1 is DFQATT and CDR2 is SNEGSKA in the germline V gene (reference sequence). This CDR3 has 14 amino acids. V was trimmed by 5 bases and J by 0 bases, leaving 11 bases between them. In DNA form, the CDR3 reads TGCAGTGCTGCCCCCCAGTATAGCAATCAGCCCCAGCATTTT. Translated, it gives CSAAPQYSNQPQHF.

J is TRBJ1-1 and V is TRBV15; no clear D gene. Germline assignment: CDR1 LNHNV and CDR2 YYDKDF (reference sequence). There are 14 residues in the CDR3. Trimming took off 6 bases at V and 0 bases at J, with 11 bases between the two ends. CDR3 in DNA: TGTGCCACCAGACACGGGAATATGAACACTGAAGCTTTCTTT. This gives the protein CATRHGNMNTEAFF.